Listed here are 18 T cell receptor beta chains from one sample, sequenced in a study of PD-1 blockade in classical Hodgkin lymphoma. The method was immunoSEQ multiplex PCR; TCRdb's version includes in-frame clones alone and lacks a portion of them. This sample yields about 100,000 clones, of which approximately 80% are seen a single time; 9.5% to 15% belongs to the top ten. Patients all relapsed after autologous stem cell transplantation, and there was variation in brentuximab vedotin exposure. Source: peripheral blood mononuclear cells (PBMCs), taken at baseline. Source of these receptors: a human donor with classical Hodgkin lymphoma.

In this sample, this clone turned up a few times. CDR3 in DNA: TGTGCCAGCAGACCGCCCGGACAGGGGAAGAATGAAGCTTTCTTT. Encoded protein: CASRPPGQGKNEAFF. The chain is built from TRBV28 and TRBJ1-1, with 9 positions matching TRBD1. This CDR3 spans 15 amino acids. Germline CDR1 and CDR2: MDHEN and SYDVKM. With 6 bases clipped from V and 7 bases from J, the junction kept 12 bases outside the gene matches.

The rearrangement uses TRBV7-9 and TRBJ2-1, with TRBD2 identical over 8 bases. This CDR3 has 12 residues. Germline trimming cut 1 base from V and 10 bases from J; bases unmatched to any gene: 0. The V gene's germline CDR1 is SEHNR and CDR2 FQNEAQ (reference sequence). The CDR3 DNA follows: TGTGCCAGCAGCTTAGGCGGGAGGGAGCAGTTCTTC. Protein product: CASSLGGREQFF.

The chain has TRBV11-2 and TRBJ1-1; D is possibly TRBD1 (6 bases). Trimming took 5 bases from V and 5 from J, leaving 18 bases between them. This CDR3 spans 15 amino acids. CDR1 and CDR2 from the germline V gene are SGHAT and FQNNGV. The CDR3 protein is CASSEGGALGTEAFF. The CDR3 coding sequence is TGTGCCAGCAGCGAAGGGGGGGCCCTCGGGACTGAAGCTTTCTTT.

V is TRBV2 and J is TRBJ2-3; TRBD2 agrees at 10 bases. The CDR3 totals 15 residues. V shed 6 bases, J shed 3 bases, and the junction held 6 bases outside the gene matches. Germline-derived CDR1 and CDR2 are SNHLY and FYNNEI. CDR3 sequence reads: CASRGLAAPTDTQYF. The CDR3 DNA sequence: TGTGCCAGCAGAGGACTAGCGGCTCCTACAGATACGCAGTATTTT.

Here the CDR3 DNA reads TGCGCCAGCAGCCAAGATTTGGGACTAGCAAGCGAGCAGTACTTC. It yields the protein CASSQDLGLASEQYF. The rearrangement joins TRBV4-3 to TRBJ2-7; 9 nucleotides agree with TRBD2. After removal of 0 bases from V and 6 bases from J, the junction contained 6 bases not matched to a gene. This CDR3 comprises 15 residues. Looked up from germline, CDR1 is LGHNA and CDR2 is YSLEER.

This clone appeared a few times. The V gene is TRBV7-2, the J gene TRBJ1-4; D is ambiguous. The CDR3 has 12 amino acids. The V gene lost 3 bases and the J gene lost 4 bases, with 3 bases spanning the gap. The V gene's germline CDR1 is SGHTA and CDR2 FQGNSA. The CDR3 DNA is TGTGCCAGCAGCTTCATTAATGAAAAACTGTTTTTT. It yields the protein CASSFINEKLFF.

The chain links TRBV7-2 to TRBJ1-2, with D unresolved. V lost 1 base to trimming and J lost 4 bases, with 10 bases between them. This CDR3 comprises 14 residues. Germline lookup yields CDR1 SGHTA and CDR2 FQGNSA. The CDR3: CASSLEHSSYGYTF. The CDR3 nucleotides are TGTGCCAGCAGCTTAGAGCACAGCTCCTATGGCTACACCTTC.

This chain joins TRBV14 and TRBJ1-2; the match to TRBD1 covers 7 bases. The CDR3 spans 13 residues. Per germline, CDR1 SGHDN and CDR2 FVKESK. V trimming: 4 bases; J trimming: 4 bases; junction bases outside the gene matches: 3. The CDR3 DNA follows: TGTGCCAGCAGCCGGGACAGCTTCTATGGCTACACCTTC. The encoded protein is CASSRDSFYGYTF.

The chain joins TRBV15 to TRBJ1-5, with D perhaps matching TRBD1 (5 bases). The CDR3 has 17 residues. The ends were cut back, 6 bases at V and 1 base at J, with 19 bases in the middle. Germline V lookup: CDR1 LNHNV, CDR2 YYDKDF (reference sequence). The CDR3 is CATSSGGGVWSNQPQHF. In DNA, the CDR3 is TGTGCCACCAGTTCGGGGGGTGGAGTGTGGAGCAATCAGCCCCAGCATTTT.

This rearrangement joins TRBV11-2 to TRBJ2-5; D perhaps matches TRBD2 (5 bases). Germline V lookup: CDR1 SGHAT, CDR2 FQNNGV. Trimming pared 1 base from V and 4 bases from J, leaving 13 bases between. The CDR3 is made up of 15 amino acids. This CDR3 is CASSLGESGVETQYF. CDR3 DNA: TGTGCCAGCAGCTTAGGGGAGTCCGGGGTAGAGACCCAGTACTTC.

The genes are TRBV30 and TRBJ2-3; D uncertain. The CDR3 runs 12 residues. V lost 4 bases, J lost 2 bases, and 7 bases lay in between. Germline values: CDR1 GTSNPN, CDR2 SVGIG (reference sequence). CDR3 residues: CAWTTHTDTQYF. For the CDR3, the DNA is TGTGCCTGGACTACCCACACAGATACGCAGTATTTT.

This clone was detected only a few times. The gene calls are TRBV10-3 and TRBJ2-1, with D perhaps matching TRBD1 (6 bases). Per germline, CDR1 ENHRY and CDR2 SYGVKD. V was clipped by 0 bases and J by 6 bases, with 18 bases between them. The CDR3 length is 17 residues. The CDR3 DNA follows: TGTGCCATCAGTGAGTCCACAGGGTATCGACCCTCCAATGAGCAGTTCTTC. Translating gives CAISESTGYRPSNEQFF.

The CDR3, as DNA: TGCGCCAGCAGCCAAGATTTGGGTCCGGGTAGCGGGACGAACACCGGGGAGCTGTTTTTT. Translated, it gives CASSQDLGPGSGTNTGELFF. The chain has TRBV4-1 and TRBJ2-2; 8 positions agree with TRBD2. Germline V gene lookup returns CDR1 MGHRA and CDR2 YSYEKL. The CDR3 spans 20 residues. The V gene end was trimmed by 0 bases and the J gene end by 0 bases; junction bases not matched to a gene: 12.

The chain has TRBV7-7 and TRBJ2-3, with D perhaps matching TRBD1 (6 bases). The CDR3 consists of 14 residues. The V gene's germline CDR1 is SSHAT and CDR2 FNYEAQ (reference sequence). V lost 5 bases and J 4 bases, leaving 13 bases between the germline ends. In DNA, the CDR3 is TGTGCCAGCAGCCTGACAGGTGGGGCAGATACGCAGTATTTT. This encodes CASSLTGGADTQYF. The variable domain in full, completed from reference TRBV7-7 and TRBJ2-3, reads GAGVSQSPRYKVTKRGQDVTLRCDPISSHATLYWYQQALGQGPEFLTYFNYEAQPDKSGLPSDRFSAERPEGSISTLTIQRTEQRDSAMYRCASSLTGGADTQYFGPGTRLTVL.

The chain employs TRBV10-3 and TRBJ2-3; 7 bases map to TRBD2. Trimming took 4 bases from V and 4 from J; bases not matched to a gene: 2. Germline V gene lookup returns CDR1 ENHRY and CDR2 SYGVKD. The CDR3 runs 13 residues. Here the CDR3 DNA reads TGTGCCATCAGTGGAGCGGGGCCAGATACGCAGTATTTT. It yields the protein CAISGAGPDTQYF.

In this sample, this clone turned up once. The chain links TRBV9 to TRBJ2-1, with D unclear. The V and J ends lost 2 bases and 6 bases respectively, with 15 bases between them. Germline values: CDR1 SGDLS, CDR2 YYNGEE. This CDR3 has 15 amino acids. DNA of the CDR3: TGTGCCAGCAGCGTCGGCCTCCAAACAAGCAATGAGCAGTTCTTC. Its protein is CASSVGLQTSNEQFF. Filled out from reference TRBV9 and TRBJ2-1, the complete variable domain reads DSGVTQTPKHLITATGQRVTLRCSPRSGDLSVYWYQQSLDQGLQFLIQYYNGEERAKGNILERFSAQQFPDLHSELNLSSLELGDSALYFCASSVGLQTSNEQFFGPGTRLTVL.

CDR3 sequence reads: CASSLDLFEKLFF. CDR3 sequence (DNA): TGTGCCAGCAGCTTGGACTTATTTGAAAAACTGTTTTTT. The rearrangement uses TRBV5-4 and TRBJ1-4; D is uncertain. Germline V gene sequence: CDR1 SGHNT, CDR2 YYREEE (reference sequence). This CDR3 comprises 13 residues. Between the trimmed V and J ends, which lost 0 bases and 7 bases, there was a span of 7 bases.

This clone was observed once. The J gene is TRBJ2-2, the V gene TRBV7-2; 9 nucleotides agree with TRBD1. Looked up from germline, CDR1 is SGHTA and CDR2 is FQGNSA. This CDR3 has 14 residues. V dropped 5 bases and J dropped 4; count of bases not matched to a gene: 2. CDR3 sequence reads: CASSRDRVTGELFF. The CDR3 coding sequence is TGTGCCAGCAGCCGGGACAGGGTCACCGGGGAGCTGTTTTTT. Looking up the rest from reference TRBV7-2 and TRBJ2-2 gives the full variable domain: GAGVSQSPSNKVTEKGKDVELRCDPISGHTALYWYRQSLGQGLEFLIYFQGNSAPDKSGLPSDRFSAERTGGSVSTLTIQRTQQEDSAVYLCASSRDRVTGELFFGEGSRLTVL.